This T cell receptor beta chain stems from a study of neoadjuvant anti-PD-1 for oral cavity cancer. Study information: Patients without progression got a fourth dose around day 43.

Germline CDR1 SGHRS, CDR2 YFSETQ. V shed 1 base and J shed 2 bases, with 11 bases lying between them. This CDR3 contains 15 residues. Assay used: immunoSEQ multiplex PCR; TCRdb lists only in-frame clones, some missing. The sample has fewer than 90,000 clones, roughly 80% seen once; the top ten hold 2.5% to 3.5%. This receptor was taken from a person aged 35 to 85 with oral cavity squamous cell carcinoma. This specimen was PBMCs, taken before nivolumab (anti-PD-1) treatment. The chain uses TRBV5-1 and TRBJ2-3; no definite D call. CDR3 coding DNA: TGCGCCAGCAGCTTGAACGCGGTTGCCACAGATACGCAGTATTTT. It encodes CASSLNAVATDTQYF.